Listed below are T cell receptor beta chains from one sample, sequenced in a study of T cells in localized non-small cell lung cancer. The data were produced by immunoSEQ multiplex PCR, yet TCRdb's version contains in-frame clones alone and is incomplete. The profile covers more than 1,500 clones, with around 22% appearing a single time and 26% taken by the ten largest. The specimen was normal lung tissue next to the tumor, collected before any cancer treatment. These receptors were taken from a woman aged 40-69 years with stage I lung adenocarcinoma. The CDR3 runs from the conserved cysteine through the conserved F or W. The D gene is left open where the match is weak. The size entry is marked missing in some rows and otherwise reads once, few, many or a size class.

>TRBJ1-3|NA|NA|TRBV11-3
CASRNFSISGNTIYF
TGTGCCAGCAGAAACTTCAGTATTTCTGGAAACACCATATATTTT
>TRBJ1-2|NA|TRBD1|TRBV11-3
CASSSSGGGYGYTF
TGTGCCAGCAGCTCATCAGGGGGAGGTTATGGCTACACCTTC
>TRBJ2-5|NA|TRBD2|TRBV18
CASSPLERGGTQYF
TGTGCCAGCTCACCACTTGAACGGGGGGGGACCCAGTACTTC
>TRBJ1-5|few|NA|TRBV6-8
CASSYTVGWPQHF
TGTGCCAGCAGTTACACAGTGGGGTGGCCCCAGCATTTT
>TRBJ1-1|few|NA|TRBV11-3
CASSSGPMNTEAFF
TGTGCCAGCAGCTCGGGACCTATGAACACTGAAGCTTTCTTT
>TRBJ2-1|NA|NA|TRBV5-1
CASSLAQGLAYNEQFF
TGCGCCAGCAGCTTGGCCCAGGGACTGGCCTACAATGAGCAGTTCTTC
>TRBJ2-5|NA|TRBD2|TRBV30
CAWTAGTSGGETQYF
TGTGCCTGGACAGCCGGGACTAGCGGGGGCGAGACCCAGTACTTC
>TRBJ2-5|many|NA|TRBV11-3
CASSPGTKQETQYF
TGTGCCAGCAGCCCCGGGACCAAACAAGAGACCCAGTACTTC
>TRBJ2-7|large|NA|TRBV9
CASSVGQGTYEQYF
TGTGCCAGCAGCGTCGGGCAGGGGACGTACGAGCAGTACTTC
>TRBJ1-5|few|NA|TRBV19
CASSQSGTPSNQPQHF
TGTGCCAGTAGTCAATCCGGGACTCCAAGCAATCAGCCCCAGCATTTT
>TRBJ2-1|NA|NA|TRBV19
CASSPLDSSYNEQFF
TGTGCCAGTAGTCCGCTAGATAGCTCCTACAATGAGCAGTTCTTC
>TRBJ2-1|NA|NA|TRBV9
CASSVARYNEQFF
TGTGCCAGCAGCGTAGCCCGCTACAATGAGCAGTTCTTC
>TRBJ2-3|NA|TRBD1|TRBV28
CASSPQTGVDTQYF
TGTGCCAGCAGTCCTCAGACAGGGGTAGATACGCAGTATTTT
>TRBJ2-4|medium-sized|NA|TRBV1
CASSQEESMGRRNIQYF
TGCGCCAGCAGCCAAGAAGAATCTATGGGACGACGAAACATTCAGTACTTC
>TRBJ1-3|NA|TRBD1|TRBV23-1
CASSLQGRSPRSGNTIYF
TGCGCCAGCAGCTTACAGGGGAGGTCACCCCGCTCTGGAAACACCATATATTTT
>TRBJ2-1|NA|TRBD1|TRBV6-8
CASRRDRVLLEQFF
TGTGCCAGCAGGCGGGACAGGGTTCTTCTTGAGCAGTTCTTC
>TRBJ1-2|medium-sized|NA|TRBV10-2
CARGVEGYGYTF
TGCGCGCGGGGGGTGGAGGGGTATGGCTACACCTTC
>TRBJ2-2|NA|NA|TRBV5-1
CASGGRPNTGELFF
TGCGCCAGCGGGGGAAGGCCGAACACCGGGGAGCTGTTTTTT
>TRBJ2-6|few|TRBD2|TRBV19
CATERGGANVLTF
TGTGCCACCGAGCGGGGTGGGGCCAACGTCCTGACTTTC
>TRBJ1-1|few|NA|TRBV6-8
CASSYSRAQGNTEAFF
TGTGCCAGCAGTTACTCGAGGGCCCAGGGGAACACTGAAGCTTTCTTT
>TRBJ1-4|few|TRBD1|TRBV9
CASSVGQGNEKLFF
TGTGCCAGCAGCGTAGGACAGGGTAATGAAAAACTGTTTTTT
>TRBJ2-1|medium-sized|TRBD2|TRBV11-3
CASSFGGLAGASNEQFF
TGTGCCAGCAGCTTTGGGGGGCTAGCGGGGGCCTCCAATGAGCAGTTCTTC
>TRBJ2-3|few|TRBD1|TRBV18
CASSSTGGGDTQYF
TGTGCCAGCTCATCAACAGGGGGCGGAGATACGCAGTATTTT
>TRBJ1-2|few|NA|TRBV10-2
CARGGEGEGYTF
TGCGCGCGGGGGGGGGAGGGGGAGGGCTACACCTTC
>TRBJ2-7|few|NA|TRBV28
CASSLIRYEQYF
TGTGCCAGCAGTTTGATCAGATACGAGCAGTACTTC
>TRBJ2-7|few|NA|TRBV29-1
CSVPRGDGSSYEQYF
TGCAGCGTTCCCCGAGGGGACGGTAGCTCCTACGAGCAGTACTTC
>TRBJ1-6|few|NA|TRBV11-3
CASSLSGGYSPLHF
TGTGCCAGCAGCTTGTCCGGCGGTTACTCACCCCTCCACTTT